Following are 7 T cell receptor beta chains from one sample sequenced in a study of cytomegalovirus exposure and HLA in healthy donors. The PCR was carried out with 60 Vbeta primers and 13 Jbeta primers. Profiled with immunoSEQ multiplex PCR; TCRdb holds only in-frame clones, not every one. This sample has 100,000 to 150,000 clones, with around 74% found just once. The specimen sequenced was PBMCs. The origin of the receptors is a man in his sixties in good health and CMV-seropositive.

This chain connects TRBV18 to TRBJ2-7, with a weak D call TRBD1 (6 bases). V was cut by 3 bases and J by 5 bases, with 14 bases left in between. The CDR3 runs 14 residues. Per germline, CDR1 KGHSH and CDR2 LQKENI. CDR3 amino acids: CASSPIDRLDEQYF. CDR3 in DNA: TGTGCCAGCTCACCGATAGACAGGTTGGACGAGCAGTACTTC.

The chain has TRBV20-1 and TRBJ1-1, with a possible D match to TRBD1 (5 bases). Germline V gives CDR1 DFQATT, CDR2 SNEGSKA (reference sequence). Trimming pared 6 bases from V and 4 bases from J, leaving 9 bases between. This CDR3 has 11 residues. The chain's CDR3 is CSAYGGTEAFF. CDR3 sequence (DNA): TGCAGTGCCTACGGGGGCACTGAAGCTTTCTTT.

The J gene is TRBJ2-2, the V gene TRBV5-1; TRBD1 aligns across 10 bases. The CDR3 length is 16 residues. Germline V gives CDR1 SGHRS, CDR2 YFSETQ. J gave up 3 bases and V 1 base, and 3 bases lay outside the gene matches. Here the CDR3 DNA reads TGCGCCAGCAGCTTGCTGACAGGGGGCCACACCGGGGAGCTGTTTTTT. Its translation: CASSLLTGGHTGELFF.

V usage is TRBV28 and J usage is TRBJ1-6; 7 bases fit TRBD1. The CDR3 loop spans 15 amino acids. Per germline, CDR1 MDHEN and CDR2 SYDVKM. The V and J ends lost 5 bases and 7 bases, in that order; junction bases with no gene match: 8. The CDR3 DNA reads TGTGCCAGCAGTAGGGCGCAGGGGGTAAATTCACCCCTCCACTTT. Encoded protein: CASSRAQGVNSPLHF.

This chain connects TRBV5-6 to TRBJ1-1; D is perhaps TRBD1 (6 bases). V was pared by 5 bases and J by 6 bases, with 14 bases between. CDR3 size: 13 residues. Germline CDR1 is SGHDT and CDR2 is YYEEEE. As DNA, the CDR3 is TGTGCCAGCAGAGCCAGGGGTTGGCCTGAAGCTTTCTTT. This gives the protein CASRARGWPEAFF.

The chain uses TRBV6-5 and TRBJ1-6; 7 bases fit TRBD1. Germline CDR1 and CDR2: MNHEY and SVGAGI. The junction had 5 bases not matched to a gene; V was cut back by 6 bases and J by 6 bases. The CDR3 consists of 14 residues. The CDR3 loop reads CASSSHRGNSPLHF. CDR3 in DNA: TGTGCCAGCAGCTCCCACAGGGGTAATTCACCCCTCCACTTT.

The chain employs TRBV29-1 and TRBJ1-1, with D possibly TRBD1 on 6 matching bases. Germline assignment: CDR1 SQVTM and CDR2 ANQGSEA. Trimming took 5 bases from V and 0 from J, leaving 16 bases between them. The CDR3 has 15 amino acids. The CDR3 spells CSVQQGWGMNTEAFF. Here the CDR3 DNA reads TGCAGCGTTCAACAGGGATGGGGGATGAACACTGAAGCTTTCTTT.